A selection of T cell receptor beta chains follows, all from one sample in a study of cytomegalovirus exposure and HLA in healthy donors. Here immunoSEQ multiplex PCR was the method, and the copy in TCRdb shows in-frame clones only, minus some. This table holds about 140,000 clones, roughly three quarters found once. The sequencing sample was made of PBMCs. All receptors derive from a male donor in good health and CMV-seronegative. The CDR3 runs from the conserved cysteine through the conserved F or W. Each record gives: clone size, D gene, V gene, J gene, CDR3 protein, CDR3 DNA. D genes are given only for firm matches. Clone sizes are given selectively: once, few, many, or a class where the clone is expanded.

NA	NA	TRBV2	TRBJ2-6	CASSDTGSNVLTF	TGTGCCAGCAGCGATACAGGGAGCAACGTCCTGACTTTC
NA	NA	TRBV4-3	TRBJ1-2	CASSRNSYGYTF	TGCGCCAGCAGCCGAAACAGTTATGGCTACACCTTC
NA	TRBD1	TRBV7-6	TRBJ1-2	CASSLYNLPTTGGNYGYTF	TGTGCCAGCAGCCTATATAACCTCCCTACGACAGGGGGAAACTATGGCTACACCTTC
NA	TRBD1	TRBV6-6	TRBJ1-2	CASSKQGAGHGYTF	TGTGCCAGCAGTAAACAGGGGGCCGGCCATGGCTACACCTTC
once	NA	TRBV9	TRBJ2-2	CASSVASLNTGELFF	TGTGCCAGCAGCGTAGCCTCCTTAAACACCGGGGAGCTGTTTTTT
NA	TRBD2	TRBV7-8	TRBJ2-1	CASSLGLSGGAYNEQFF	TGTGCCAGCAGCTTAGGCCTCAGCGGGGGGGCGTACAATGAGCAGTTCTTC
few	TRBD2	TRBV7-2	TRBJ2-5	CASSLGSSGGSSETQYF	TGTGCCAGCAGCTTAGGTTCTAGCGGGGGAAGTTCGGAGACCCAGTACTTC
few	TRBD2	TRBV6-5	TRBJ2-7	CASSYGLAGGYEQYF	TGTGCCAGCAGTTACGGACTAGCGGGGGGGTACGAGCAGTACTTC
NA	NA	TRBV5-1	TRBJ1-2	CASSLVGEATYGYTF	TGCGCCAGCAGCTTGGTCGGGGAGGCTACGTATGGCTACACCTTC
NA	TRBD2	TRBV4-1	TRBJ2-1	CASSRTALAGPDNEQFF	TGCGCCAGCAGCCGAACGGCTCTAGCGGGCCCCGACAATGAGCAGTTCTTC
NA	TRBD1	TRBV9	TRBJ1-1	CASSPRTGMNTEAFF	TGTGCCAGCAGCCCACGGACAGGGATGAACACTGAAGCTTTCTTT
NA	NA	TRBV5-1	TRBJ1-4	CASSLAGQREKLFF	TGCGCCAGCAGCTTGGCAGGACAGCGGGAAAAACTGTTTTTT
NA	TRBD1	TRBV19	TRBJ1-5	CASSTHRGSNQPQHF	TGTGCCAGTAGTACCCACAGGGGTAGCAATCAGCCCCAGCATTTT
NA	TRBD2	TRBV6-5	TRBJ2-7	CASSLGTSDHEQYF	TGTGCCAGCAGTCTCGGGACTAGCGATCACGAGCAGTACTTC
NA	NA	TRBV28	TRBJ2-1	CASSLPGQGSYNEQFF	TGTGCCAGCAGTTTACCGGGACAAGGCTCCTACAATGAGCAGTTCTTC
NA	TRBD2	TRBV2	TRBJ2-7	CASRSGGRNEQYF	TGTGCCAGCAGGTCGGGAGGACGCAACGAGCAGTACTTC
NA	NA	TRBV6-6	TRBJ1-4	CASSYSGQGLFF	TGTGCCAGCAGTTACTCGGGGCAGGGTCTGTTTTTT
NA	TRBD1	TRBV5-1	TRBJ1-4	CASSMTGGHEKLFF	TGCGCCAGCAGCATGACAGGGGGCCATGAAAAACTGTTTTTT
NA	NA	TRBV9	TRBJ2-5	CASSPTGTSETQYF	TGTGCCAGCAGTCCCACAGGGACGAGCGAGACCCAGTACTTC
NA	TRBD1	TRBV15	TRBJ1-2	CATSPDRGAGGYTF	TGTGCCACCAGCCCAGACAGGGGCGCCGGTGGCTACACCTTC
few	NA	TRBV19	TRBJ1-5	CASNRVWREPQHF	TGTGCCAGTAACAGGGTCTGGCGAGAGCCCCAGCATTTT
NA	TRBD1	TRBV6-5	TRBJ2-7	CASSYSIGTGVYEQYF	TGTGCCAGCAGTTACTCGATAGGGACAGGGGTGTACGAGCAGTACTTC
once	TRBD2	TRBV6-5	TRBJ2-1	CASSYEPGGGYNEQFF	TGTGCCAGCAGTTACGAGCCGGGGGGGGGCTACAATGAGCAGTTCTTC
NA	NA	TRBV2	TRBJ1-3	CASSWNGGPSGNTIYF	TGTGCCAGCAGTTGGAACGGGGGTCCCTCTGGAAACACCATATATTTT
few	TRBD1	TRBV5-4	TRBJ1-2	CASSLRQGNSYGYTF	TGTGCCAGCAGCTTGAGACAGGGGAATTCCTATGGCTACACCTTC
once	TRBD1	TRBV2	TRBJ2-1	CASRERQGRYNEQFF	TGTGCCAGCAGGGAAAGACAGGGACGGTACAATGAGCAGTTCTTC
NA	TRBD1	TRBV5-6	TRBJ1-2	CASSFLRTGDSYGYTF	TGTGCCAGCAGCTTCCTCCGGACAGGGGATAGCTATGGCTACACCTTC
NA	TRBD2	TRBV29-1	TRBJ2-1	CSVVSASGHTYNEQFF	TGCAGCGTTGTGAGCGCTAGCGGGCACACCTACAATGAGCAGTTCTTC
NA	NA	TRBV5-1	TRBJ1-2	CASSRYQSDYGYTF	TGCGCCAGCAGCCGATATCAGTCTGACTATGGCTACACCTTT
NA	NA	TRBV6-6	TRBJ1-4	CASSASGTINEKLFF	TGTGCCAGCAGTGCCAGCGGGACAATAAATGAAAAACTGTTTTTT
NA	NA	TRBV10-3	TRBJ1-2	CAISESSGYGYTF	TGTGCCATCAGTGAGTCGTCCGGGTATGGCTACACCTTC
once	NA	TRBV7-3	TRBJ1-2	CASSLESAAALYGYTF	TGTGCCAGCAGCCTTGAGTCCGCGGCGGCCCTCTATGGCTACACCTTC
NA	TRBD1	TRBV7-2	TRBJ1-2	CASSGDRGQGYTF	TGTGCCAGCAGCGGGGACAGGGGGCAGGGCTACACCTTC
NA	TRBD1	TRBV27	TRBJ2-7	CASSSPDRDPYEQYF	TGTGCCAGCAGTTCTCCGGACAGGGACCCCTACGAGCAGTACTTC
NA	TRBD1	TRBV7-8	TRBJ2-5	CASSLVSQGVETQYF	TGTGCCAGCAGCTTAGTGTCTCAGGGGGTGGAGACCCAGTACTTC
NA	TRBD1	TRBV9	TRBJ1-6	CASSVAAGGSPLHF	TGTGCCAGCAGCGTAGCCGCAGGGGGGTCACCCCTCCACTTT
NA	TRBD2	TRBV4-1	TRBJ2-6	CASSHRLAGFSGANVLTF	TGCGCCAGCAGCCACCGACTAGCGGGATTCTCTGGGGCCAACGTCCTGACTTTC
NA	NA	TRBV27	TRBJ1-5	CASSWAGRNQPQHF	TGTGCCAGCAGTTGGGCAGGGAGGAATCAGCCCCAGCATTTT
NA	NA	TRBV27	TRBJ1-2	CASSLTLGAYGYTF	TGTGCCAGCAGTCTCACCCTGGGGGCCTATGGCTACACCTTC
NA	NA	TRBV18	TRBJ2-2	CASSPSSPRDTGELFF	TGTGCCAGCTCACCATCTAGCCCCCGGGACACCGGGGAGCTGTTTTTT
NA	TRBD1	TRBV2	TRBJ1-5	CASSGQGAGQPQHF	TGTGCCAGCAGTGGCCAGGGGGCGGGTCAGCCCCAGCATTTT
NA	NA	TRBV30	TRBJ1-5	CAWSLQGRQPQHF	TGTGCCTGGAGTCTCCAGGGAAGACAGCCCCAGCATTTT
NA	TRBD1	TRBV2	TRBJ2-2	CAGAGQGAIGELFF	TGTGCGGGAGCGGGACAGGGGGCAATCGGGGAGCTGTTTTTT
few	NA	TRBV27	TRBJ2-7	CASSLVPYYEQYF	TGTGCCAGCAGTTTAGTCCCTTACTACGAGCAGTACTTC
NA	NA	TRBV6-1	TRBJ1-4	CASREVRDLKLFF	TGTGCCAGCAGAGAGGTCAGGGATCTTAAACTGTTTTTT
NA	TRBD1	TRBV2	TRBJ1-2	CASREGASRDGYTF	TGTGCCAGCAGGGAGGGGGCTAGTCGGGATGGCTACACCTTC
NA	NA	TRBV7-2	TRBJ2-3	CASSLVKARGERAQYF	TGTGCCAGCAGCTTAGTCAAGGCGAGAGGTGAGCGGGCGCAGTATTTT
NA	NA	TRBV10-3	TRBJ1-5	CAISDPREGSNQPQHF	TGTGCCATCAGTGATCCGCGGGAAGGTAGCAATCAGCCCCAGCATTTT
NA	NA	TRBV6-6	TRBJ1-2	CASSPRGGIVGYTF	TGTGCCAGCAGCCCCCGCGGGGGGATCGTGGGCTACACCTTC
NA	TRBD2	TRBV27	TRBJ2-3	CASSSRVTSGATDTQYF	TGTGCCAGCAGTTCGAGGGTAACTAGCGGGGCAACAGATACGCAGTATTTT
NA	TRBD2	TRBV5-4	TRBJ2-3	CASSAGAGGLRDTQYF	TGTGCCAGCAGCGCGGGAGCGGGGGGGCTTAGAGATACGCAGTATTTT
NA	NA	TRBV6-5	TRBJ1-1	CASSQGLNTEAFF	TGTGCCAGCTCGCAGGGCCTGAACACTGAAGCTTTCTTT
NA	NA	TRBV5-8	TRBJ2-1	CASSSPGYSYNEQFF	TGTGCCAGCAGCTCCCCAGGATACAGCTACAATGAGCAGTTCTTC
NA	TRBD1	TRBV7-2	TRBJ2-7	CASSLTGTGDHYEQYF	TGTGCCAGCAGCTTAACCGGGACAGGGGACCACTACGAGCAGTACTTC
NA	TRBD2	TRBV28	TRBJ2-3	CASSLSGRGALQDTQYF	TGTGCCAGCAGTCTGTCGGGGCGGGGGGCCCTCCAAGATACGCAGTATTTT
NA	TRBD2	TRBV5-4	TRBJ2-7	CASSGPGLAGRLDEQYF	TGTGCCAGCAGCGGGCCCGGACTAGCGGGTCGGTTGGACGAGCAGTACTTC
NA	NA	TRBV6-5	TRBJ2-3	CASSTDFTDTQYF	TGTGCCAGCAGTACCGACTTCACAGATACGCAGTATTTT
NA	TRBD2	TRBV7-3	TRBJ2-1	CASSFSGGAGEQFF	TGTGCCAGCAGCTTTAGCGGGGGGGCGGGTGAGCAGTTCTTC
once	NA	TRBV6-1	TRBJ1-5	CASSEFEQGYQPQHF	TGTGCCAGCAGTGAATTTGAGCAGGGCTATCAGCCCCAGCATTTT
few	TRBD1	TRBV6-5	TRBJ2-1	CASTRDSDTYNEQFF	TGTGCCAGCACCAGGGACAGCGATACCTACAATGAGCAGTTCTTC